The T cell receptor beta chain described here comes from a study of blood T cell repertoires in COVID-19. Study details: The United States, Italy and Spain were the sources of the acute and convalescent COVID-19 samples. T cells, B-cell-depleted T cells, or PBMCs provided the cDNA or gDNA that served as material.

In the study's own analysis: Reference gene primers were amplified, and this amplification served to estimate nucleated cell counts. TCRdb's table, derived via immunoSEQ multiplex PCR, lists solely in-frame clones and lacks some. V, J and clone size are those of that table, while D and trimming were read from the DNA. Of about 100,000 clones in the sample, 65% to 80% were seen once. The V end lost 1 base, the J end lost 2 bases, and 9 bases lay between the germline ends. This CDR3 region has 14 residues. From germline, CDR1 is SGHRS and CDR2 YFSETQ. The TCR was taken from a man in his 70s with acute or convalescent COVID-19. This rearrangement joins TRBV5-1 to TRBJ2-5, with D tentatively TRBD1 (6 bases). The sequenced sample consisted of peripheral blood. The CDR3 DNA reads TGCGCCAGCAGCTTGTTGGGGGCGCAAGAGACCCAGTACTTC. This encodes CASSLLGAQETQYF.